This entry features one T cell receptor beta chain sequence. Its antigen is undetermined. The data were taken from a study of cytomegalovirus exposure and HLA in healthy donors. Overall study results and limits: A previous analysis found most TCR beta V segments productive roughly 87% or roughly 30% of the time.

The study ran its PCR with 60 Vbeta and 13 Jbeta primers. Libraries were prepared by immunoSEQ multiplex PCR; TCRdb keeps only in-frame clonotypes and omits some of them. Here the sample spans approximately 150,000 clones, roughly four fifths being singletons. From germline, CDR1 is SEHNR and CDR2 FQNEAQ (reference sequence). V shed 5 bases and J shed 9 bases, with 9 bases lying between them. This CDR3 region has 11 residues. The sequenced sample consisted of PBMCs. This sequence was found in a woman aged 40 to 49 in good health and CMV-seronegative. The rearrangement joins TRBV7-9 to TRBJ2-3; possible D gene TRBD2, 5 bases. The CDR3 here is CASSRRETQYF. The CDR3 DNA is TGTGCCAGCAGCCGAAGGGAGACGCAGTATTTT.